Presented here are 28 T cell receptor beta chains from one specimen sequenced in a study of cytomegalovirus exposure and HLA in healthy donors. Primers included in the PCR were 60 Vbeta and 13 Jbeta primers. Assay: immunoSEQ multiplex PCR; the TCRdb copy retains only in-frame clones and omits some. This table holds about 160,000 clones. Sequencing used PBMCs. The receptors shown here come from a woman in her fifties or sixties in good health and CMV-seronegative.

The gene calls are TRBV29-1 and TRBJ2-3, with a weak D call TRBD1 (6 bases). V lost 4 bases to trimming and J lost 0 bases, with 17 bases between them. The CDR3 covers 16 residues. CDR1 and CDR2 from the germline V gene are SQVTM and ANQGSEA. This CDR3 is CSVGAGDNPSTDTQYF. DNA for the CDR3: TGCAGCGTTGGGGCAGGGGATAACCCTAGCACAGATACGCAGTATTTT.

The chain links TRBV7-2 to TRBJ2-1; 9 nucleotides line up with TRBD2. J gave up 4 bases and V 4 bases, and 8 bases lay outside the gene matches. Germline V CDR1 and CDR2: SGHTA, FQGNSA. The CDR3 extends over 16 amino acids. The CDR3 sequence: CASSSHSGGKYNEQFF. The CDR3 DNA sequence: TGTGCCAGCAGCTCCCATAGCGGGGGCAAATACAATGAGCAGTTCTTC.

The rearrangement joins TRBV20-1 to TRBJ2-7; D gene unclear. This CDR3 is built from 11 residues. CDR1 is DFQATT and CDR2 is SNEGSKA in the germline V gene (reference sequence). The V gene lost 1 base and the J gene lost 5 bases, with 6 bases spanning the gap. The CDR3 here is CSARGENEQYF. Written as DNA, the CDR3 is TGCAGTGCTAGAGGCGAAAACGAGCAGTACTTC.

The chain recombines TRBV6-5 with TRBJ2-2; the D gene is possibly TRBD1 (5 bases). The CDR3 has 14 amino acids. CDR1 and CDR2 from the germline V gene are MNHEY and SVGAGI. V was trimmed by 2 bases and J by 5 bases, leaving 9 bases between them. CDR3 DNA: TGTGCCAGCAGTTACGGGGCCCAAACCGGGGAGCTGTTTTTT. It specifies CASSYGAQTGELFF.

The chain employs TRBV30 and TRBJ2-7; 12 positions match TRBD2. The CDR3 covers 13 residues. V lost 5 bases and J lost 4; bases outside the gene matches: 3. Per the germline V gene, CDR1 is GTSNPN and CDR2 is SVGIG (reference sequence). For the CDR3, the DNA is TGTGCCTGGGCCACTAGCGGGGGGTACGAGCAGTACTTC. It yields the protein CAWATSGGYEQYF.

The genes are TRBV19 and TRBJ2-3; D gene unclear. Between the trimmed V and J ends, which lost 1 base and 0 bases, there was a span of 5 bases. In germline, CDR1 is LNHDA, CDR2 SQIVND (reference sequence). The CDR3 consists of 14 residues. The DNA of the CDR3 is TGTGCCAGTAGTATAGGTAGAAGCACAGATACGCAGTATTTT. Its translation is CASSIGRSTDTQYF.

The genes are TRBV7-8 and TRBJ2-7; D unresolved. Germline V lookup: CDR1 SGHVS, CDR2 FQNEAQ. The CDR3 sequence is 16 residues long. V was trimmed by 1 base and J by 0 bases, leaving 13 bases between them. CDR3 sequence: CASSLVGPLGSYEQYF. The CDR3 DNA follows: TGTGCCAGCAGCTTAGTTGGCCCCCTTGGCTCCTACGAGCAGTACTTC.

The rearrangement uses TRBV28 and TRBJ2-1; 10 nucleotides agree with TRBD2. The CDR3 length is 16 residues. V dropped 1 base and J dropped 2; count of bases not matched to a gene: 2. Germline V gives CDR1 MDHEN, CDR2 SYDVKM. DNA for the CDR3: TGTGCCAGCAGTTTATTAACTAGCGGGACCTACAATGAGCAGTTCTTC. Translating it yields CASSLLTSGTYNEQFF.

To note about this clone: The same CDR3 arises from other DNA sequences in this sample as well. This sequence joins TRBV27 and TRBJ1-1; 7 positions match TRBD1. Losses at the gene ends were 5 bases for V and 11 bases for J; bases not matched to a gene: 8. Germline V gene data show CDR1 as MNHEY and CDR2 as SMNVEV (reference sequence). CDR3 length equals 12 residues. The CDR3 DNA reads TGTGCCAGCAGTCCGACAGGGTTCGAGGCTTTCTTT. This translates into CASSPTGFEAFF.

The rearrangement uses TRBV7-6 and TRBJ2-3; tentatively, D is TRBD2 (6 bases). The CDR3 covers 14 residues. In germline, CDR1 is SGHVS, CDR2 FNYEAQ. Trimming stripped 2 bases from V and 11 bases from J, with 17 bases between. The CDR3 DNA follows: TGTGCCAGCAGCTTAAATATTGTTGGGGGGTGGCAGTATTTT. Translating it yields CASSLNIVGGWQYF.

The chain links TRBV14 to TRBJ2-5; a possible D gene is TRBD2 (5 bases). Trimming removed 4 bases from V and 5 bases from J, with 14 bases in between. CDR1 and CDR2 (germline): SGHDN, FVKESK. CDR3 length equals 14 residues. The CDR3 DNA follows: TGTGCCAGCAGCCCCTACGGCCCGGGGGAGACCCAGTACTTC. Its protein product is CASSPYGPGETQYF.

The V and J genes are TRBV5-1 and TRBJ2-3; a possible D gene is TRBD2 (5 bases). Germline CDR1 reads SGHRS; CDR2 reads YFSETQ. This CDR3 is 14 amino acids long. V shed 6 bases and J shed 7 bases, with 18 bases lying between them. The CDR3 DNA reads as TGCGCCAGCACGCCCCGGGGAACGGCGTATACGCAGTATTTT. Its translation is CASTPRGTAYTQYF.

The chain recombines TRBV5-1 with TRBJ2-1, with D perhaps TRBD1 (5 bases). The V and J ends lost 0 bases and 5 bases respectively, with 15 bases between them. The length of the CDR3 is 16 residues. Germline lookup yields CDR1 SGHRS and CDR2 YFSETQ. Here the CDR3 DNA reads TGCGCCAGCAGCTTGGCGCAGGGTGGGTCGCACAATGAGCAGTTCTTC. It encodes CASSLAQGGSHNEQFF.

The chain is built from TRBV5-1 and TRBJ2-1; TRBD2 matches 10 bases. This CDR3 contains 14 residues. Germline CDR1 and CDR2: SGHRS and YFSETQ. V was clipped by 6 bases and J by 1 base; unmatched bases: 1. The chain's CDR3 is CASTSGGSYNEQFF. The CDR3 DNA is TGCGCCAGCACTAGCGGGGGTTCCTACAATGAGCAGTTCTTC. Full variable domain (remainder filled in from reference TRBV5-1 and TRBJ2-1): KAGVTQTPRYLIKTRGQQVTLSCSPISGHRSVSWYQQTPGQGLQFLFEYFSETQRNKGNFPGRFSGRQFSNSRSEMNVSTLELGDSALYLCASTSGGSYNEQFFGPGTRLTVL.

On this clone: One end of the junction does not line up with germline, which may come from a read error. The chain has TRBV5-7 and TRBJ2-7; 8 nucleotides match TRBD2. TRBV5-7 is an ORF, with its function uncertain. The CDR3 runs to 17 residues. DNA of the CDR3: TGTGCCAGCACCTTGTTGAGGAGCGGGGGACCCAACTACGAGCAGTACTTC. Translation: CASTLLRSGGPNYEQYF.

The chain carries TRBV7-2 and TRBJ2-1; the D gene is possibly TRBD1 (5 bases). Germline V lookup: CDR1 SGHTA, CDR2 FQGNSA. There are 14 residues in the CDR3. V dropped 0 bases and J dropped 6 bases, with 9 bases sitting between them. CDR3: CASSLAYRSNEQFF. The CDR3 DNA is TGTGCCAGCAGCTTAGCTTACAGGTCCAATGAGCAGTTCTTC.

V gene TRBV7-3 combines with J gene TRBJ1-3; 8 bases line up with TRBD1. Germline loops: CDR1 SGHTA, CDR2 FQGTGA. CDR3 length: 15 residues. The junction had 5 bases not matched to a gene; V was cut back by 5 bases and J by 2 bases. The CDR3 is CASSQQGVTGNTIYF. DNA for the CDR3: TGTGCCAGCAGCCAACAGGGGGTAACTGGAAACACCATATATTTT.

V usage is TRBV9 and J usage is TRBJ1-2; TRBD1 matches at 10 bases. Germline assignment: CDR1 SGDLS and CDR2 YYNGEE. The CDR3 has 16 amino acids. The V gene end was trimmed by 1 base and the J gene end by 2 bases; junction bases not matched to a gene: 5. CDR3 amino acids: CASSVTGTGENYGYTF. CDR3 bases: TGTGCCAGCAGCGTAACCGGGACAGGGGAAAACTATGGCTACACCTTC. The full variable domain, rest sourced from reference TRBV9 and TRBJ1-2, is DSGVTQTPKHLITATGQRVTLRCSPRSGDLSVYWYQQSLDQGLQFLIQYYNGEERAKGNILERFSAQQFPDLHSELNLSSLELGDSALYFCASSVTGTGENYGYTFGSGTRLTVV.

V and J are TRBV18 and TRBJ1-1, with 7 positions matching TRBD1. J lost 1 base, V lost 3 bases, and 5 bases had no gene match. CDR3 length: 15 amino acids. Germline assignment: CDR1 KGHSH and CDR2 LQKENI. CDR3 amino acids: CASSPTRGQNTEAFF. DNA of the CDR3: TGTGCCAGCTCACCCACGAGGGGGCAGAACACTGAAGCTTTCTTT. The complete variable domain, with remaining parts taken from reference TRBV18 and TRBJ1-1, reads NAGVMQNPRHLVRRRGQEARLRCSPMKGHSHVYWYRQLPEEGLKFMVYLQKENIIDESGMPKERFSAEFPKEGPSILRIQQVVRGDSAAYFCASSPTRGQNTEAFFGQGTRLTVV.

V and J are TRBV7-7 and TRBJ2-4; the D is unclear. V lost 7 bases, J lost 7 bases, and 17 bases lay in between. Germline V gives CDR1 SSHAT, CDR2 FNYEAQ (reference sequence). This CDR3 is built from 14 residues. CDR3 nucleotide sequence: TGTGCCAGCACGCCCAACACCGGGTATAACATTCAGTACTTC. This gives the protein CASTPNTGYNIQYF. The full variable domain, in which reference TRBV7-7 and TRBJ2-4 provide the parts outside the CDR3, is GAGVSQSPRYKVTKRGQDVTLRCDPISSHATLYWYQQALGQGPEFLTYFNYEAQPDKSGLPSDRFSAERPEGSISTLTIQRTEQRDSAMYRCASTPNTGYNIQYFGAGTRLSVL.

The CDR3 DNA reads as TGTGCCAGCAGCTTAGAATACAATCAGCCCCAGCATTTT. Translated, it gives CASSLEYNQPQHF. This chain joins TRBV7-9 and TRBJ1-5; D is unresolved. Germline V gene data show CDR1 as SEHNR and CDR2 as FQNEAQ (reference sequence). The CDR3 is made up of 13 amino acids. Trimming removed 1 base from V and 3 bases from J, with 4 bases in between.

The chain recombines TRBV6-5 with TRBJ2-5; 8 nucleotides agree with TRBD2. This CDR3 has 15 amino acids. Losses at the gene ends were 0 bases for V and 5 bases for J; bases not matched to a gene: 5. The V gene's germline CDR1 is MNHEY and CDR2 SVGAGI. The CDR3 DNA follows: TGTGCCAGCAGTTACTCAGCGGGAGTGGAGGAGACCCAGTACTTC. Protein: CASSYSAGVEETQYF.

This sequence joins TRBV11-2 and TRBJ1-1, with D maybe TRBD1 (6 bases). V lost 6 bases and J 1 base, leaving 6 bases between the germline ends. Germline values: CDR1 SGHAT, CDR2 FQNNGV. The CDR3 is 12 amino acids. Here the CDR3 DNA reads TGTGCCAGCAGGACAGGGAACACTGAAGCTTTCTTT. It translates to CASRTGNTEAFF.

The chain employs TRBV7-6 and TRBJ2-7; D might be TRBD1 (5 bases). Germline V gene sequence: CDR1 SGHVS, CDR2 FNYEAQ. This CDR3 spans 14 amino acids. V gave up 1 base and J gave up 0 bases, with 7 bases separating them. CDR3 region: CASSLGQHSYEQYF. The CDR3 bases are TGTGCCAGCAGCTTAGGACAGCACTCCTACGAGCAGTACTTC.

This rearrangement joins TRBV7-2 to TRBJ2-5; D not resolved. Germline CDR1 and CDR2: SGHTA and FQGNSA. V dropped 5 bases and J dropped 4 bases, with 8 bases sitting between them. The CDR3 has 12 residues. CDR3 region: CASSPLRETQYF. DNA for the CDR3: TGTGCCAGCAGCCCCCTAAGAGAGACCCAGTACTTC.

The chain links TRBV19 to TRBJ1-2; 10 bases are shared with TRBD1. The CDR3 has 15 amino acids. J was trimmed by 0 bases and V by 6 bases; bases with no gene match: 4. Germline-derived CDR1 and CDR2 are LNHDA and SQIVND (reference sequence). This CDR3 reads CASRTGQGANYGYTF. The CDR3 nucleotides are TGTGCCAGTAGGACCGGACAGGGGGCTAACTATGGCTACACCTTC.

The rearrangement links TRBV15 to TRBJ1-5, with 10 nucleotides matching TRBD1. Trimming took 0 bases from V and 4 from J; bases not matched to a gene: 6. The CDR3 extends over 17 amino acids. CDR1 LNHNV and CDR2 YYDKDF come from the germline V gene (reference sequence). The CDR3 DNA reads as TGTGCCACCAGCAGAGAAGGGACAGGGGAGAGGAATCAGCCCCAGCATTTT. Protein: CATSREGTGERNQPQHF.

This chain joins TRBV5-1 and TRBJ2-1; 7 bases align to TRBD2. Germline trimming cut 4 bases from V and 6 bases from J; bases unmatched to any gene: 13. Germline V CDR1 and CDR2: SGHRS, YFSETQ. There are 16 residues in the CDR3. The CDR3 here is CASSRAEGGPVNEQFF. CDR3 in DNA: TGCGCCAGCAGCCGGGCGGAGGGAGGGCCGGTCAATGAGCAGTTCTTC.